The 23 T cell receptor beta chains below were found in one sample sequenced in a study of cytomegalovirus exposure and HLA in healthy donors. Primers for the PCR totalled 60 Vbeta and 13 Jbeta. Assay used: immunoSEQ multiplex PCR; TCRdb lists only in-frame clones, some missing. The table records about 110,000 clones, around 84% of them present only once. The sequenced sample consisted of PBMCs. The receptors here all came from a woman aged 25 to 39 in good health and CMV-seronegative.

This chain uses TRBV13 with TRBJ2-1; 16 bases line up with TRBD2. Germline CDR1 is PRHDT and CDR2 is FYEKMQ (reference sequence). There are 17 residues in the CDR3. With V trimmed by 6 bases and J by 10 bases, 12 bases remained unmatched. In nucleotides, the CDR3 is TGTGCCAGCAGAAGTACCGGGACTAGCGGGGGGGCCGGGGAGCAGTTCTTC. As protein: CASRSTGTSGGAGEQFF.

J is TRBJ2-5 and V is TRBV7-2, with TRBD2 matching over 7 bases. The J segment lost 2 bases and the V segment lost 4 bases, leaving 13 bases of the junction unmatched. Germline V gene sequence: CDR1 SGHTA, CDR2 FQGNSA. CDR3 length: 17 residues. In nucleotides, the CDR3 is TGTGCCAGCAGCTCTGGCGGGGGTAGCGTAGTTCAAGAGACCCAGTACTTC. Translating gives CASSSGGGSVVQETQYF.

The chain uses TRBV4-3 and TRBJ2-1; 8 positions agree with TRBD2. The V segment lost 0 bases and the J segment 3 bases; nucleotides outside the gene matches: 10. Germline V gene sequence: CDR1 LGHNA, CDR2 YSLEER. The CDR3 extends over 18 amino acids. CDR3 in DNA: TGCGCCAGCAGCCAAGACCCCGTGGGAGCGGGAGACTACAATGAGCAGTTCTTC. Translated, it gives CASSQDPVGAGDYNEQFF.

This rearrangement joins TRBV11-1 to TRBJ2-7; D gene unclear. Germline CDR1 reads SGHAT; CDR2 reads FQDESV (reference sequence). The CDR3 spans 14 residues. Trimming removed 1 base from V and 6 bases from J, with 13 bases in between. The CDR3: CASSLGQAVFEQYF. CDR3 bases: TGTGCCAGCAGCTTAGGCCAGGCTGTCTTCGAGCAGTACTTC.

This chain links TRBV7-8 with TRBJ1-2, with TRBD1 matching 9 bases. The CDR3 totals 17 residues. Per the germline V gene, CDR1 is SGHVS and CDR2 is FQNEAQ. V shed 3 bases, J shed 6 bases, and the junction held 14 bases outside the gene matches. This CDR3 is CASSFTGQGIGGDGYTF. In DNA, the CDR3 is TGTGCCAGCAGCTTCACGGGACAGGGAATAGGAGGTGATGGCTACACCTTC.

The chain combines TRBV7-2 with TRBJ2-5; tentatively, D is TRBD2 (5 bases). Germline CDR1 reads SGHTA; CDR2 reads FQGNSA. The CDR3 consists of 13 residues. V lost 1 base and J lost 5, with 8 bases in between. CDR3 sequence (DNA): TGTGCCAGCAGCTTAGGAGGGCGCGAGACCCAGTACTTC. Protein product: CASSLGGRETQYF. Filled out from reference TRBV7-2 and TRBJ2-5, the complete variable domain reads GAGVSQSPSNKVTEKGKDVELRCDPISGHTALYWYRQSLGQGLEFLIYFQGNSAPDKSGLPSDRFSAERTGGSVSTLTIQRTQQEDSAVYLCASSLGGRETQYFGPGTRLLVL.

The V call is TRBV28, the J call TRBJ2-1; D remains unclear. Germline lookup yields CDR1 MDHEN and CDR2 SYDVKM. This CDR3 spans 12 amino acids. V was shortened by 2 bases and J by 6 bases, with 5 bases between the two germline ends. CDR3 bases: TGTGCCAGCAGTTTACTGGCCAATGAGCAGTTCTTC. It is translated as CASSLLANEQFF.

CDR3 nucleotides: TGTGCCAGCCCCAACCCGGTCAACCCCGGGGAGACCCAGTACTTC. It codes for CASPNPVNPGETQYF. This chain uses TRBV9 with TRBJ2-5; D gene ambiguous. Trimming cost V 7 bases and J 5 bases, with 21 bases left between them. Germline CDR1 and CDR2: SGDLS and YYNGEE. CDR3 length: 15 amino acids.

J is TRBJ2-5 and V is TRBV28; 9 positions agree with TRBD1. The germline CDR1 and CDR2 sequences are MDHEN and SYDVKM. The CDR3 is 12 amino acids. J was trimmed by 4 bases and V by 10 bases; bases with no gene match: 4. This chain's CDR3 is CATRTGVETQYF. The CDR3 bases are TGTGCCACCCGGACAGGGGTAGAGACCCAGTACTTC.

The chain is built from TRBV7-6 and TRBJ1-2, with D maybe TRBD1 (6 bases). The CDR3 has 14 residues. The germline V and J ends were trimmed by 0 bases and 4 bases, with 9 bases remaining between them. CDR1 SGHVS and CDR2 FNYEAQ come from the germline V gene. The CDR3 spells CASSLAGGGYGYTF. Here the CDR3 DNA reads TGTGCCAGCAGCTTAGCAGGGGGGGGCTATGGCTACACCTTC.

The V and J genes are TRBV27 and TRBJ1-6; D might be TRBD1 (6 bases). Trimming shortened V by 3 bases and J by 10 bases, and 10 bases separated the two germline ends. CDR1 is MNHEY, CDR2 SMNVEV, per germline (reference sequence). This CDR3 contains 13 residues. The CDR3 reads CASSFTGLSPLHF. CDR3 sequence (DNA): TGTGCCAGCAGTTTTACAGGGTTATCACCCCTCCACTTT.

The rearrangement uses TRBV25-1 and TRBJ2-3; D is unclear. The CDR3 sequence is 13 residues long. CDR1 MGHDK and CDR2 SYGVNS come from the germline V gene. V gave up 4 bases and J gave up 8 bases, with 13 bases separating them. The CDR3 nucleotides read TGTGCCAGCAGTGGAGATATTGTCGGTACGCAGTATTTT. It yields the protein CASSGDIVGTQYF.

The chain couples TRBV6-5 to TRBJ2-7; D may be TRBD2 (7 bases). Germline V CDR1 and CDR2: MNHEY, SVGAGI. V was cut by 4 bases and J by 3 bases, with 19 bases left in between. The CDR3 contains 16 residues. The CDR3 region is CASSSGAAGVGYEQYF. DNA for the CDR3: TGTGCCAGCAGTTCGGGGGCGGCGGGAGTCGGCTACGAGCAGTACTTC.

V gene TRBV28 combines with J gene TRBJ1-5, with a tentative D call TRBD1 (5 bases). The germline gives CDR1 MDHEN, CDR2 SYDVKM. This CDR3 has 14 residues. V dropped 2 bases and J dropped 4 bases, with 9 bases sitting between them. The CDR3 sequence: CASSLRAGNQPQHF. The CDR3 DNA reads TGTGCCAGCAGTTTACGGGCAGGGAATCAGCCCCAGCATTTT.

The V and J genes are TRBV12-5 and TRBJ1-2; no clear D. Germline V gene sequence: CDR1 LGHNT, CDR2 FRNRAP. V lost 3 bases and J lost 4, with 12 bases in between. The CDR3 is made up of 14 amino acids. CDR3 protein: CASGFAGVGYGYTF. The CDR3 coding sequence is TGTGCTAGTGGTTTCGCGGGAGTCGGCTATGGCTACACCTTC.

This rearrangement joins TRBV7-2 to TRBJ1-5; no clear D. V was trimmed by 2 bases and J by 2 bases, leaving 4 bases between them. Germline lookup yields CDR1 SGHTA and CDR2 FQGNSA. The CDR3 sequence is 13 residues long. The CDR3, as DNA: TGTGCCAGCAGCTTACCAGGCAATCAGCCCCAGCATTTT. Translating it yields CASSLPGNQPQHF.

The V and J genes are TRBV18 and TRBJ1-4; TRBD1 matches 8 bases. After removal of 1 base from V and 5 bases from J, the junction contained 0 bases not matched to a gene. This CDR3 is built from 14 residues. Germline loops: CDR1 KGHSH, CDR2 LQKENI. The CDR3, as DNA: TGTGCCAGCTCACCACACAGGGGGAATGAAAAACTGTTTTTT. Protein: CASSPHRGNEKLFF.

This clone was found a few times. A junction boundary mismatches the germline segment, possibly from a read error. This chain joins TRBV13 and TRBJ1-3; 7 bases are a match to TRBD1. Per germline, CDR1 PRHDT and CDR2 FYEKMQ (reference sequence). This CDR3 comprises 17 residues. In nucleotides, the CDR3 is TGTGCCAGCAGTTTAGCCGGGACAGCTCTCTCTGGAAACACCATATATTTT. This sequence encodes CASSLAGTALSGNTIYF.

This chain joins TRBV13 and TRBJ1-1; 10 nucleotides agree with TRBD1. Trimming took 4 bases from V and 11 from J; bases not matched to a gene: 13. Germline V gene lookup returns CDR1 PRHDT and CDR2 FYEKMQ (reference sequence). This CDR3 is built from 15 residues. This CDR3 is CASSSFDRGLTTAFF. DNA of the CDR3: TGTGCCAGCAGCTCCTTCGACAGGGGGCTCACCACGGCTTTCTTT.

This clone was counted between two and nine times. This chain connects TRBV11-2 to TRBJ2-1, with D maybe TRBD1 (6 bases). The V end was cut by 5 bases, the J end by 8 bases, with 19 bases between. CDR1 and CDR2 from the germline V gene are SGHAT and FQNNGV. There are 15 residues in the CDR3. The CDR3 is CASSQGGGLFDEQFF. The DNA for the CDR3 is TGTGCCAGCAGCCAAGGGGGTGGCCTTTTCGATGAGCAGTTCTTC.

The chain uses TRBV5-6 and TRBJ2-3; 7 nucleotides align to TRBD1. Germline V CDR1 and CDR2: SGHDT, YYEEEE. There are 17 residues in the CDR3. V was pared by 4 bases and J by 6 bases, with 17 bases of the junction left unmatched. CDR3 region: CASSPELDRSNTDTQYF. The CDR3 DNA is TGTGCCAGCAGCCCGGAACTGGACAGGAGTAACACTGATACGCAGTATTTT. The whole variable domain, filled in from reference TRBV5-6 and TRBJ2-3, reads DAGVTQSPTHLIKTRGQQVTLRCSPKSGHDTVSWYQQALGQGPQFIFQYYEEEERQRGNFPDRFSGHQFPNYSSELNVNALLLGDSALYLCASSPELDRSNTDTQYFGPGTRLTVL.

This clone has a handful of counts. This chain links TRBV6-6 with TRBJ1-1; 10 bases are shared with TRBD1. CDR1 and CDR2 from the germline V gene are MNHNY and SVGAGI (reference sequence). J lost 3 bases, V lost 5 bases, and 3 bases had no gene match. This CDR3 comprises 14 residues. The CDR3 is CASSDRGQDTEAFF. In DNA form, the CDR3 reads TGTGCCAGCAGTGACAGGGGGCAGGACACTGAAGCTTTCTTT.

The J gene is TRBJ2-4, the V gene TRBV6-6; D perhaps matches TRBD1 (5 bases). The CDR3 covers 14 residues. Trimming stripped 6 bases from V and 9 bases from J, with 18 bases between. Germline V CDR1 and CDR2: MNHNY, SVGAGI (reference sequence). CDR3 loop: CASSPGLPRIIQYF. Written as DNA, the CDR3 is TGTGCCAGCAGCCCAGGGCTCCCAAGAATCATTCAGTACTTC.